This passage covers 24 T cell receptor beta chains from one sample sequenced in a study of blood T cells in healthy people across ages. With a J-beta primer mix and a sample-barcoded 5' primer, a second PCR ran about 7 to 12 cycles. TCRdb called the 5' RACE reads again in MiXCR, with one record for every CDR3 protein. This table has some 940,000 distinct CDR3 sequences, almost 30% appearing once. Another study also made use of these data, one on T cells of mothers and their children.

Source material: blood. All receptors derive from a woman aged 40-49 years in good health.

In this sample, this clonotype turned up many times. V is TRBV10-3 and J is TRBJ2-7, with 16 bases that match TRBD2. Unmatched junction bases numbered 16, after V lost 5 bases and J lost 6 bases. Germline lookup yields CDR1 ENHRY and CDR2 SYGVKD. The CDR3 sequence is 19 residues long. DNA of the CDR3: TGTGCCATCAGTCTGGATCCGGGACTAGCGGGGGGGGCGACCTCCGAGCAGTACTTC. Translated, it gives CAISLDPGLAGGATSEQYF.

The chain combines TRBV30 with TRBJ1-1, with no clear D. Trimming pared 1 base from V and 1 base from J, leaving 7 bases between. The CDR3 runs to 13 residues. Looked up from germline, CDR1 is GTSNPN and CDR2 is SVGIG (reference sequence). CDR3 loop: CAWSAAGNTEAFF. Here the CDR3 DNA reads TGTGCCTGGAGTGCCGCGGGGAACACTGAAGCTTTCTTT.

This clonotype was detected only a few times. At one end the junction does not follow the germline gene, possibly because of a read error. The genes are TRBV20-1 and TRBJ1-1; weak D call: TRBD1 (6 bases). Germline CDR1 reads DFQATT; CDR2 reads SNEGSKA (reference sequence). This CDR3 is built from 14 residues. CDR3 loop: CSARGSQGNTEAFF. In DNA, the CDR3 is TGCAGCGCTAGAGGCTCACAGGGGAACACTGAAGCTTTCTTT.

This clonotype was counted between two and nine times. CDR3 in DNA: TGCAGCGTCCAACCCGGACAGACTTCTAACTATGGCTACACCTTC. Translating gives CSVQPGQTSNYGYTF. The genes are TRBV29-1 and TRBJ1-2, with D possibly TRBD1 on 6 matching bases. The CDR3 is 15 residues long. Germline assignment: CDR1 SQVTM and CDR2 ANQGSEA. V was trimmed by 6 bases and J by 0 bases, leaving 17 bases between them.

The chain carries TRBV29-1 and TRBJ1-1; possibly TRBD1 for D (6 bases). Per the germline V gene, CDR1 is SQVTM and CDR2 is ANQGSEA. The V and J ends lost 7 bases and 4 bases respectively, with 13 bases between them. The CDR3 extends over 12 amino acids. The CDR3 nucleotides are TGCAGCGCACAGGGCTGGAGCACTGAAGCTTTCTTT. It translates to CSAQGWSTEAFF.

This clonotype was observed a few times. This chain uses TRBV11-2 with TRBJ1-2; D may be TRBD1 (5 bases). The CDR3 covers 14 residues. V dropped 4 bases and J dropped 4 bases, with 13 bases sitting between them. The germline V gene encodes CDR1 SGHAT and CDR2 FQNNGV. The CDR3 nucleotides read TGTGCCAGCAGCTCGGGACCCTTGAGCTATGGCTACACCTTC. It specifies CASSSGPLSYGYTF.

This clonotype was seen at least ten times. The rearrangement links TRBV15 to TRBJ2-1, with D possibly matching TRBD2 (7 bases). CDR3 size: 17 residues. Germline V gene data show CDR1 as LNHNV and CDR2 as YYDKDF (reference sequence). The V and J ends lost 1 base and 7 bases respectively, with 20 bases between them. CDR3 in amino acids: CATSRGRGGAVVNEQFF. As DNA, the CDR3 is TGTGCCACCAGCAGAGGGAGAGGGGGGGCCGTTGTAAATGAGCAGTTCTTC.

Ten or more counts support this clonotype. This chain uses TRBV3-1 with TRBJ2-1; the D gene is possibly TRBD2 (5 bases). CDR3 length: 14 amino acids. The germline gives CDR1 LGHDT, CDR2 YNNKEL (reference sequence). V was trimmed by 1 base and J by 4 bases, leaving 8 bases between them. Here the CDR3 reads CASSQVTGYNEQFF. The DNA of the CDR3 is TGTGCCAGCAGCCAAGTGACGGGGTACAATGAGCAGTTCTTC.

This chain connects TRBV14 to TRBJ1-6, with TRBD1 as a possible D gene (6 bases). Germline assignment: CDR1 SGHDN and CDR2 FVKESK. Trimming took off 5 bases at V and 7 bases at J, with 12 bases between the two ends. The CDR3 extends over 14 amino acids. As DNA, the CDR3 is TGTGCCAGCAGCGCCGGGACACCAAATTCACCCCTCCACTTT. Its protein is CASSAGTPNSPLHF. The full variable domain, rest sourced from reference TRBV14 and TRBJ1-6, is EAGVTQFPSHSVIEKGQTVTLRCDPISGHDNLYWYRRVMGKEIKFLLHFVKESKQDESGMPNNRFLAERTGGTYSTLKVQPAELEDSGVYFCASSAGTPNSPLHFGNGTRLTVT.

This clonotype was seen repeatedly, ten times or more. The chain couples TRBV20-1 to TRBJ1-2; no reliable D call. CDR3 length equals 12 residues. Germline-derived CDR1 and CDR2 are DFQATT and SNEGSKA (reference sequence). V lost 6 bases, J lost 4 bases, and 12 bases lay in between. The CDR3 nucleotides read TGCAGTGCCCTCGAGGGCCCCTATGGCTACACCTTC. As protein: CSALEGPYGYTF.

Notes on this clonotype: A read error may account for a junction end that differs from germline. This chain joins TRBV10-3 and TRBJ2-7, with 8 bases lining up with TRBD1. Germline V lookup: CDR1 ENHRY, CDR2 SYGVKD. This CDR3 is built from 14 residues. CDR3 coding DNA: TGTGCCATCGGTGAGAGGACAGGGTCCTACGAGCAGTACTTC. Amino acids: CAIGERTGSYEQYF.

The rearrangement uses TRBV5-6 and TRBJ2-7, with D perhaps assigned TRBD1 or TRBD2 (6 bases each). With 4 bases removed from V and 1 base from J, the gap between germline ends came to 15 bases. This CDR3 has 15 amino acids. The germline V gene has CDR1 SGHDT and CDR2 YYEEEE. CDR3 sequence reads: CASSQGQGLSYEQYF. CDR3 in DNA: TGTGCCAGCAGCCAGGGGCAGGGACTGTCCTACGAGCAGTACTTC. Variable domain in full (rest from reference TRBV5-6 and TRBJ2-7): DAGVTQSPTHLIKTRGQQVTLRCSPKSGHDTVSWYQQALGQGPQFIFQYYEEEERQRGNFPDRFSGHQFPNYSSELNVNALLLGDSALYLCASSQGQGLSYEQYFGPGTRLTVT.

The rearrangement uses TRBV7-3 and TRBJ1-1; D not certain. V lost 2 bases and J lost 0, with 10 bases in between. From germline, CDR1 is SGHTA and CDR2 FQGTGA. The CDR3 runs to 15 residues. The CDR3 DNA reads TGTGCCAGCAGCTTAGTCCCCGGGGTGAACACTGAAGCTTTCTTT. Amino acids: CASSLVPGVNTEAFF.

This clonotype turned up a few times. A much larger clone lies a single base off, so this may be a read error. This sequence joins TRBV20-1 and TRBJ2-1; no clear D. Germline values: CDR1 DFQATT, CDR2 SNEGSKA (reference sequence). CDR3 length: 10 residues. CDR3 nucleotide sequence: TGCAGTGTTGAAAGCAATGGGCAGTTCTTC. It codes for CSVESNGQFF.

There are a few counts of this clonotype. This sequence joins TRBV5-1 and TRBJ2-5; 8 bases are a match to TRBD1. Germline CDR1 SGHRS, CDR2 YFSETQ. Losses at the gene ends were 2 bases for V and 2 bases for J; bases not matched to a gene: 5. The CDR3 contains 15 residues. The CDR3 loop reads CASSFQGAKQETQYF. CDR3 DNA: TGCGCCAGCAGCTTTCAGGGGGCAAAACAAGAGACCCAGTACTTC.

This clonotype was observed a handful of times. The chain uses TRBV6-5 and TRBJ1-1; 9 positions agree with TRBD1. Germline V gives CDR1 MNHEY, CDR2 SVGAGI. V shed 0 bases and J 11 bases; nucleotides not matched to a gene: 4. The CDR3 extends over 13 amino acids. The chain's CDR3 is CASSYSGQGEAFF. CDR3 coding DNA: TGTGCCAGCAGTTACTCGGGACAGGGTGAGGCTTTCTTT.

This clonotype was observed at least ten times. The rearrangement links TRBV7-9 to TRBJ1-1, with TRBD1 identical over 8 bases. This CDR3 comprises 15 residues. Germline assignment: CDR1 SEHNR and CDR2 FQNEAQ (reference sequence). Unmatched junction bases numbered 8, after V lost 7 bases and J lost 1 base. CDR3 sequence reads: CASTGQGARNTEAFF. The CDR3 region has the DNA TGTGCCAGCACCGGGCAGGGGGCACGGAACACTGAAGCTTTCTTT.

CDR3 coding DNA: TGTGCCAGCAGTGAATTTCAGGTTGGGGAGACCCAGTACTTC. It is translated as CASSEFQVGETQYF. V gene TRBV25-1 combines with J gene TRBJ2-5; D gene ambiguous. V dropped 1 base and J dropped 5 bases, with 11 bases sitting between them. Germline-derived CDR1 and CDR2 are MGHDK and SYGVNS. The CDR3 runs to 14 residues.

The chain employs TRBV5-1 and TRBJ1-2; tentative D call: TRBD1 (6 bases). CDR3 size: 15 residues. Germline assignment: CDR1 SGHRS and CDR2 YFSETQ. Trimming removed 0 bases from V and 8 bases from J, with 17 bases in between. Here the CDR3 reads CASSLGGRGSDGYTF. The CDR3 DNA is TGCGCCAGCAGCTTGGGAGGCAGGGGAAGCGACGGCTACACCTTC.

The rearrangement uses TRBV27 and TRBJ2-5, with D tentatively TRBD1 or TRBD2 (5 bases each). Trimming removed 7 bases from V and 5 bases from J, with 20 bases in between. From germline, CDR1 is MNHEY and CDR2 SMNVEV (reference sequence). The CDR3 loop spans 15 amino acids. The CDR3 here is CASKTKGPYLETQYF. CDR3 coding DNA: TGTGCCAGCAAGACGAAGGGACCCTATTTGGAGACCCAGTACTTC.

This clonotype was recorded a few times. The chain employs TRBV27 and TRBJ2-5; D assignment may be TRBD1 or TRBD2 (5 bases each). This CDR3 comprises 15 residues. Per the germline V gene, CDR1 is MNHEY and CDR2 is SMNVEV (reference sequence). Trimming took 6 bases from V and 2 from J, leaving 16 bases between them. CDR3 sequence (DNA): TGTGCCAGCAGGTTCCTCGGGGCGAAACAAGAGACCCAGTACTTC. Translated: CASRFLGAKQETQYF.

The genes are TRBV7-2 and TRBJ2-2; possible D gene TRBD2, 6 bases. The germline V gene encodes CDR1 SGHTA and CDR2 FQGNSA. V was pared by 5 bases and J by 0 bases, with 16 bases between. The CDR3 sequence is 17 residues long. The CDR3 is CASSPNGGASNTGELFF. The CDR3 DNA follows: TGTGCCAGCAGCCCTAATGGAGGGGCTTCGAACACCGGGGAGCTGTTTTTT.

The gene calls are TRBV20-1 and TRBJ1-1; D unresolved. The CDR3 has 13 residues. Per the germline V gene, CDR1 is DFQATT and CDR2 is SNEGSKA (reference sequence). V was pared by 3 bases and J by 4 bases, with 12 bases between. The CDR3 DNA sequence: TGCAGTGCTAGTTCCGGGAGTCGCACTGAAGCTTTCTTT. This sequence encodes CSASSGSRTEAFF.

There are many counts of this clonotype. This chain joins TRBV4-2 and TRBJ1-1, with unresolved D. V dropped 1 base and J dropped 1 base, with 7 bases sitting between them. The CDR3 consists of 14 residues. Germline V lookup: CDR1 LGHNA, CDR2 YNFKEQ. This CDR3 is CASSQGHPNTEAFF. The CDR3 bases are TGTGCCAGCAGCCAAGGACACCCGAACACTGAAGCTTTCTTT.